This T cell receptor (beta chain) was captured in a study of CD8 T cells in ankylosing spondylitis (TCRdb year 2017). With respect to the entire study: The study set out to find disease-linked TCR variants by profiling T cell receptor beta repertoires in ankylosing spondylitis patients and healthy donors. Samples of peripheral blood were taken, and for ankylosing spondylitis patients, synovial fluid was collected as well. In total, the full study cohort was made up of roughly 100 healthy donors and roughly 27 ankylosing spondylitis patients.

Synovial fluid samples were paired with blood samples taken from the same ankylosing spondylitis patients. Reading from cysteine to phenylalanine, the CDR3 counts 15 amino acids. The entry retains the CDR3 DNA only, 45 bases that are in frame from base 1. Relative to germline, V is missing 5 bases and J is missing 10 bases, with 12 bases of the junction outside any gene match. The germline V gene (reference sequence) specifies PRHDT as CDR1 and FYEKMQ as CDR2. TCRdb records Illumina HiSeq 2500 as the sequencer. TCR beta libraries were prepared by quantitative 5'-RACE with molecular barcodes. The study's own analysis went as follows. To identify disease-linked TCR variants, a new computational method was used, one built on a probabilistic model of VDJ rearrangement. TCRdb reran the public reads through fastp at Q25 and MiXCR, keeping productive beta chains. For every CDR3 protein sequence, its rows merge into one entry that carries the most common genes and DNA. Here the V and J calls rest on TCRdb's processing, not on the authors' analysis. Counted in this sample were 30,000 to 35,000 distinct CDR3 sequences; about 31% of them appeared once. About 50% of the sample rests with the top ten.

A few counts support this clonotype. Its binding antigen is unknown. No per-base quality is available; no much larger clone lies one base away. General conclusions and limits of the study: The disease-linked clones were reported to be significantly enriched in matched synovial fluid samples from ankylosing spondylitis patients. The disease-linked clones had a CD8+ phenotype and were found at relatively low frequencies in peripheral blood. Some motif variants had previously been reported in the synovial fluid and blood of reactive arthritis patients, which suggests shared mechanisms of disease initiation. Blood from ankylosing spondylitis patients appeared to be characterized by a TCR beta motif composed of several highly homologous amino acid variants.

The rearranged segments are TRBV13 and TRBJ2-1; TRBD2 agrees with 9 junctional bases. Sequenced input: synovial fluid, either unsorted or a sorted T cell fraction (not recorded which). The TCR was taken from a male donor with ankylosing spondylitis. The CDR3 protein sequence reads: CASSPPGAGGREQFF. The DNA sequence reads TGTGCCAGCAGCCCCCCTGGAGCGGGAGGCCGGGAGCAGTTCTTC. The CDR3 plus the reference TRBV13 and TRBJ2-1 genes for the other parts give the full variable domain: AAGVIQSPRHLIKEKRETATLKCYPIPRHDTVYWYQQGPGQDPQFLISFYEKMQSDKGSIPDRFSAQQFSDYHSELNMSSLELGDSALYFCASSPPGAGGREQFFGPGTRLTVL.